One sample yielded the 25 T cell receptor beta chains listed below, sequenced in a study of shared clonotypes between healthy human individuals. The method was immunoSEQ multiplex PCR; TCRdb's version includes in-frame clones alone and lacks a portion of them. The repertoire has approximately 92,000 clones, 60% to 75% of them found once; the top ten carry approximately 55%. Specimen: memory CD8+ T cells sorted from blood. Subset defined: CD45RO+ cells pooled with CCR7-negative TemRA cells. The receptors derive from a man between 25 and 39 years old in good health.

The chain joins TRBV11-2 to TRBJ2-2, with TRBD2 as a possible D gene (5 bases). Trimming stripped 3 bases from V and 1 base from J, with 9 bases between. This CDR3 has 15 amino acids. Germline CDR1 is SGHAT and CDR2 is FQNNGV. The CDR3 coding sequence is TGTGCCAGCAGCTTCTTCGGGATGAACACCGGGGAGCTGTTTTTT. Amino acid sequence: CASSFFGMNTGELFF.

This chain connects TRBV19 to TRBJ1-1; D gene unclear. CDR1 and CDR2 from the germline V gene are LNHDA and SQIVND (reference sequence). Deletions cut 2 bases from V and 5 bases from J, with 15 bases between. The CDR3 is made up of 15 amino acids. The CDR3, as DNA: TGTGCCAGTAGTATAACCGAGGGTCGTGGAACTGAAGCTTTCTTT. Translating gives CASSITEGRGTEAFF.

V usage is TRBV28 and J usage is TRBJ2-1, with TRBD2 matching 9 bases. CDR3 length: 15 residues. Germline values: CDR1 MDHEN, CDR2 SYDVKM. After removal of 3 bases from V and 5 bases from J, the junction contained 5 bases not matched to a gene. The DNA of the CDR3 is TGTGCCAGCAGTTTTAGGACTAGCGAGAACAATGAGCAGTTCTTC. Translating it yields CASSFRTSENNEQFF.

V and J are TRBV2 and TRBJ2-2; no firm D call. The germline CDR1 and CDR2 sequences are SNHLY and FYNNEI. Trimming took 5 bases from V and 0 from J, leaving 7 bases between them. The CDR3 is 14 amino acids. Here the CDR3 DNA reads TGTGCCAGCAGTCCCAATTCGAACACCGGGGAGCTGTTTTTT. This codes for CASSPNSNTGELFF. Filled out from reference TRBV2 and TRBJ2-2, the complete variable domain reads EPEVTQTPSHQVTQMGQEVILRCVPISNHLYFYWYRQILGQKVEFLVSFYNNEISEKSEIFDDQFSVERPDGSNFTLKIRSTKLEDSAMYFCASSPNSNTGELFFGEGSRLTVL.

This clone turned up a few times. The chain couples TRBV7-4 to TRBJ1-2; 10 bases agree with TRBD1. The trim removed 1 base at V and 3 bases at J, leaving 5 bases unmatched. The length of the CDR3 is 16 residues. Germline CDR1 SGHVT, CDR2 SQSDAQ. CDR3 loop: CASSLVQDRGDYGYTF. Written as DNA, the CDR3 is TGTGCCAGCAGCTTAGTGCAGGACAGGGGGGACTATGGCTACACCTTC.

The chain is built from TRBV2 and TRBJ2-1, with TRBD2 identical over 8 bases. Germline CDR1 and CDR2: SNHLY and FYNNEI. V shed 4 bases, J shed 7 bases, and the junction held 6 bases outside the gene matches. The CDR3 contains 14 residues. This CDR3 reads CASSGLAGWNEQFF. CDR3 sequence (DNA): TGTGCCAGCAGTGGGCTAGCGGGTTGGAATGAGCAGTTCTTC.

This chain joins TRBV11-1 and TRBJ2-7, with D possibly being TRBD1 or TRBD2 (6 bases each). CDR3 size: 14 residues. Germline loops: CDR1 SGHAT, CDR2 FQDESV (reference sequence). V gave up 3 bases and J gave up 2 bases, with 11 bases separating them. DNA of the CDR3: TGTGCCAGCAGCTTCCGGGGGCGCACCTACGAGCAGTACTTC. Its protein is CASSFRGRTYEQYF. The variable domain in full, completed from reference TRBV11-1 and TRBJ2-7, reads EAEVAQSPRYKITEKSQAVAFWCDPISGHATLYWYRQILGQGPELLVQFQDESVVDDSQLPKDRFSAERLKGVDSTLKIQPAELGDSAMYLCASSFRGRTYEQYFGPGTRLTVT.

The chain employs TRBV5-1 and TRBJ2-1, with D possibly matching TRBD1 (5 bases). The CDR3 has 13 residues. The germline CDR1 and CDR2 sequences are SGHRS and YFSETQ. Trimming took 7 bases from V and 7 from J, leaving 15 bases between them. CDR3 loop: CASALGLSNEQFF. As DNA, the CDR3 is TGCGCCAGCGCCTTGGGGCTGTCGAATGAGCAGTTCTTC.

Here the CDR3 reads CASSLGGPLGTQYF. The CDR3 bases are TGTGCCAGCAGCTTGGGGGGTCCTCTAGGGACCCAGTACTTC. This chain uses TRBV5-6 with TRBJ2-5; D unresolved. The germline V gene encodes CDR1 SGHDT and CDR2 YYEEEE. Trimming stripped 0 bases from V and 7 bases from J, with 13 bases between. The CDR3 has 14 residues.

CDR3 DNA sequence: TGTGCCAGCAGCTCGTCGTCTCCCAGGTATCAGCCCCAGCATTTT. The encoded protein is CASSSSSPRYQPQHF. The V gene is TRBV27, the J gene TRBJ1-5; D is uncertain. The CDR3 is 15 residues long. The germline gives CDR1 MNHEY, CDR2 SMNVEV (reference sequence). Trimming pared 6 bases from V and 5 bases from J, leaving 17 bases between.

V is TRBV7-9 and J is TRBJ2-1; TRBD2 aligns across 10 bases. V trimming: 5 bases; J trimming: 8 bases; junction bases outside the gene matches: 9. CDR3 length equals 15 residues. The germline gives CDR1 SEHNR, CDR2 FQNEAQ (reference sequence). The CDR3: CASSPSGRAGDEQFF. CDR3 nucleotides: TGTGCCAGCAGCCCGAGCGGGAGGGCCGGAGATGAGCAGTTCTTC.

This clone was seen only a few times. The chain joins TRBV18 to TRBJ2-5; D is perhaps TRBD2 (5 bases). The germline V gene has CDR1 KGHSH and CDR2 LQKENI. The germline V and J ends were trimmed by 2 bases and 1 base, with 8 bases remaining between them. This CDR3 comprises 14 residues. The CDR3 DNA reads TGTGCCAGCTCACCAAGGAGCGGCCAAGAGACCCAGTACTTC. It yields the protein CASSPRSGQETQYF.

CDR3 residues: CSVEGLAPNTGELFF. In DNA, the CDR3 is TGCAGCGTTGAAGGGCTAGCGCCTAACACCGGGGAGCTGTTTTTT. V usage is TRBV29-1 and J usage is TRBJ2-2; D perhaps matches TRBD2 (6 bases). Between the trimmed V and J ends, which lost 1 base and 2 bases, there was a span of 11 bases. This CDR3 spans 15 amino acids. Germline lookup yields CDR1 SQVTM and CDR2 ANQGSEA.

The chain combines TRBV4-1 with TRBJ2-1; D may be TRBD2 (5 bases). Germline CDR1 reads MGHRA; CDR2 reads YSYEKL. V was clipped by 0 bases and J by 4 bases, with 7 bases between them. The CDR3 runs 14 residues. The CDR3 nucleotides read TGCGCCAGCAGCCAAGATCGGACTTACAATGAGCAGTTCTTC. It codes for CASSQDRTYNEQFF.

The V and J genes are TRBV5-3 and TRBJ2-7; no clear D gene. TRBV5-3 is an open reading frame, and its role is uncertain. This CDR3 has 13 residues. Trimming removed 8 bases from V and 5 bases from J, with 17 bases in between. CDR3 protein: CASSPGWPDEQYF. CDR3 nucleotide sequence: TGTGCCAGCAGCCCCGGGTGGCCGGACGAGCAGTACTTC.

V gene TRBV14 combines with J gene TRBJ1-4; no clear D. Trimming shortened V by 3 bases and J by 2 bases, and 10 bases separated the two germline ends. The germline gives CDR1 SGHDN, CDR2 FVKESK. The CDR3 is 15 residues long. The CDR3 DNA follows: TGTGCCAGCAGCCATCGAAGGCAGACTAATGAAAAACTGTTTTTT. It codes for CASSHRRQTNEKLFF.

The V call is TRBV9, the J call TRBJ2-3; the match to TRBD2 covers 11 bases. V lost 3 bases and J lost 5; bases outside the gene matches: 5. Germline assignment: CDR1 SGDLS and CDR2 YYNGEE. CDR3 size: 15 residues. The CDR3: CASSAFSGRGDTQYF. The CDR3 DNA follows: TGTGCCAGCAGCGCCTTTAGCGGGAGGGGAGATACGCAGTATTTT.

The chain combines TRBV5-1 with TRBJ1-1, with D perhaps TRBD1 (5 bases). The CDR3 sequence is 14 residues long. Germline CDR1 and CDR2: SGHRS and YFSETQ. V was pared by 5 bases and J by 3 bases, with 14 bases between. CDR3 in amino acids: CASRTPGRDTEAFF. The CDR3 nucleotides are TGCGCCAGCAGAACCCCGGGGCGGGACACTGAAGCTTTCTTT.

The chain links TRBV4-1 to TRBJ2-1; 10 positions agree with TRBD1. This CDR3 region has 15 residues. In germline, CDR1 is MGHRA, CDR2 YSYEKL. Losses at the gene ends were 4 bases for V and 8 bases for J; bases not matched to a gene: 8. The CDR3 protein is CASSRGQGNEYEQFF. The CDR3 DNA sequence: TGCGCCAGCAGCCGGGGACAGGGGAACGAATATGAGCAGTTCTTC.

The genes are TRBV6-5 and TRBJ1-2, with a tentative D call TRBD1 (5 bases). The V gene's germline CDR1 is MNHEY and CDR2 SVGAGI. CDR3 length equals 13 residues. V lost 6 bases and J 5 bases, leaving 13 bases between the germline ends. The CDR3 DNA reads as TGTGCCAGCAGCTTTGGGGGGTTATATGGCTACACCTTC. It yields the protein CASSFGGLYGYTF.

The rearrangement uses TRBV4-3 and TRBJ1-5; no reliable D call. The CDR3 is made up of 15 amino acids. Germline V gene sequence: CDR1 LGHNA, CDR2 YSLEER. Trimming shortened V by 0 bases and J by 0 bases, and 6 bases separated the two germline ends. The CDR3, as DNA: TGCGCCAGCAGCCAAGACAGATTTAGCAATCAGCCCCAGCATTTT. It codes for CASSQDRFSNQPQHF.

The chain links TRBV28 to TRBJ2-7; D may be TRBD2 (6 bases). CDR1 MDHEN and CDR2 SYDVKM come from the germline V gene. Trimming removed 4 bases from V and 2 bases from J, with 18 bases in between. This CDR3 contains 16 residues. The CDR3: CASSSSDIRLAYEQYF. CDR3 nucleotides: TGTGCCAGCAGTTCCTCTGATATAAGACTAGCCTACGAGCAGTACTTC.

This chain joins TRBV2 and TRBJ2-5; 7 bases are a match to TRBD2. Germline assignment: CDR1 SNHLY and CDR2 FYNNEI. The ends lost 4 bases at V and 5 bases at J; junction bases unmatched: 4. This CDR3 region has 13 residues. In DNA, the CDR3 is TGTGCCAGCAGTGTACTAGCGATGGAGACCCAGTACTTC. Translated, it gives CASSVLAMETQYF.

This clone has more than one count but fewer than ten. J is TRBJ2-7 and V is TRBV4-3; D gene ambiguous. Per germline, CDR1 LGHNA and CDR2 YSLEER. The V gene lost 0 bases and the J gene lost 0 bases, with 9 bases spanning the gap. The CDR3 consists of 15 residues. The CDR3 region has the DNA TGCGCCAGCAGCCAAGATGCGAGTACCTCCTACGAGCAGTACTTC. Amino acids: CASSQDASTSYEQYF.

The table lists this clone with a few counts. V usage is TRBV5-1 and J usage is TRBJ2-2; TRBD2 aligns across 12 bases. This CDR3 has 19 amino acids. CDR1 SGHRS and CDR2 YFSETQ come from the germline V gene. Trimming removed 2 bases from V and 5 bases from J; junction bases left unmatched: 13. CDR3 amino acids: CASSLPALAGGPWTGELFF. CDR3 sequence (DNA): TGCGCCAGCAGCTTACCCGCGCTAGCGGGAGGGCCGTGGACCGGGGAGCTGTTTTTT.